A single sample gave rise to the 27 T cell receptor beta chains below, sequenced in a study of CD4+ T cells in melanoma. Sequenced by immunoSEQ multiplex PCR; TCRdb stores in-frame clones only, minus some. The sample shows under 7,000 clones, just under 70% of them seen only once. Sequencing was performed on cells from a culture (not recorded whether cultured in vitro). These receptors were collected from a human donor with melanoma.

The CDR3 spells CSGGGAGGNEQYF. CDR3 DNA: TGCAGCGGCGGAGGGGCAGGGGGCAACGAGCAGTACTTC. The genes are TRBV29-1 and TRBJ2-7; the match to TRBD1 covers 8 bases. The CDR3 is made up of 13 amino acids. Trimming at V came to 7 bases and at J to 5 bases, leaving 10 bases not matched to a gene. Germline CDR1 and CDR2: SQVTM and ANQGSEA.

This clone ranks as medium-sized. The chain couples TRBV3-1 (or the pseudogene TRBV3-2) to TRBJ2-7, with a weak D call TRBD1 (6 bases). The CDR3 contains 14 residues. V lost 2 bases to trimming and J lost 1 base, with 9 bases between them. CDR1 and CDR2 from the germline V gene are LGHDT and YNNKEL (reference sequence). CDR3 bases: TGTGCCAGCAGCCAATTCAGGGGTTCCTACGAGCAGTACTTC. This translates into CASSQFRGSYEQYF.

This clone is labeled as medium-sized. The V and J genes are TRBV7-9 and TRBJ2-1, with 12 bases lining up with TRBD2. J was trimmed by 0 bases and V by 7 bases; bases with no gene match: 10. This CDR3 is 18 amino acids long. Germline CDR1 is SEHNR and CDR2 is FQNEAQ (reference sequence). CDR3 bases: TGTGCCAGCAACGAACTAGCGGGGGGACCATACTCCTACAATGAGCAGTTCTTC. Encoded protein: CASNELAGGPYSYNEQFF.

This clone was counted a single time. The chain has TRBV19 and TRBJ2-7, with a weak D call TRBD1 (6 bases). Looked up from germline, CDR1 is LNHDA and CDR2 is SQIVND (reference sequence). The germline V and J ends were trimmed by 6 bases and 0 bases, with 18 bases remaining between them. The CDR3 contains 16 residues. The CDR3, as DNA: TGTGCCAGTAGCCAAACCGGGACACGAAGCTCCTACGAGCAGTACTTC. Translated: CASSQTGTRSSYEQYF.

V gene TRBV12-1 combines with J gene TRBJ1-5; the D segment call TRBD1 is taken from the table without a DNA check. TRBV12-1 is recorded as a pseudogene. The CDR3 spans 19 residues. The CDR3 nucleotides are TGTGCCAGCAGCTTTGCCCGGGACACGGTTATCACAGGCAATCAGCCCCAGCATTTT. Its protein product is CASSFARDTVITGNQPQHF.

This clone was counted a few times. J is TRBJ1-2 and V is TRBV11-2, with TRBD1 matching 10 bases. The CDR3 runs to 14 residues. The ends lost 5 bases at V and 5 bases at J; junction bases unmatched: 5. Germline V gives CDR1 SGHAT, CDR2 FQNNGV. CDR3 loop: CASSVRTGGYGYTF. The CDR3 DNA is TGTGCCAGCAGCGTGAGGACAGGGGGATATGGCTACACCTTC.

The chain combines TRBV25-1 with TRBJ1-6, with D unclear. CDR3 length equals 14 residues. V was trimmed by 6 bases and J by 8 bases, leaving 14 bases between them. Germline CDR1 is MGHDK and CDR2 is SYGVNS. The CDR3 here is CASSRAGPHSPLHF. The CDR3 coding sequence is TGTGCCAGCAGCCGCGCCGGGCCTCATTCACCCCTCCACTTT.

The chain uses TRBV7-8 and TRBJ2-7; 8 bases agree with TRBD1. The CDR3 extends over 14 amino acids. The germline V gene encodes CDR1 SGHVS and CDR2 FQNEAQ. V lost 5 bases and J lost 4; bases outside the gene matches: 7. The CDR3 sequence: CASSPRTGRYEQYF. The CDR3 nucleotides read TGTGCCAGCAGCCCCAGGACAGGGCGGTACGAGCAGTACTTC.

The chain has TRBV29-1 and TRBJ1-1; 7 bases fit TRBD1. The CDR3 extends over 12 amino acids. J lost 8 bases, V lost 5 bases, and 8 bases had no gene match. From germline, CDR1 is SQVTM and CDR2 ANQGSEA. The CDR3 region is CSVPTGPAEAFF. As DNA, the CDR3 is TGCAGCGTTCCGACAGGGCCGGCCGAAGCTTTCTTT.

This chain uses TRBV29-1 with TRBJ1-2, with D possibly matching TRBD1 (6 bases). Germline assignment: CDR1 SQVTM and CDR2 ANQGSEA. Between the trimmed V and J ends, which lost 6 bases and 4 bases, there was a span of 15 bases. The CDR3 sequence is 13 residues long. The CDR3 here is CSVVVGAAYGYTF. The CDR3 DNA is TGCAGCGTGGTCGTGGGGGCGGCCTATGGCTACACCTTC.

This clone has just a few counts. J is TRBJ1-5 and V is TRBV6-5; TRBD1 matches at 7 bases. V was pared by 4 bases and J by 3 bases, with 6 bases of the junction left unmatched. Germline values: CDR1 MNHEY, CDR2 SVGAGI. This CDR3 contains 15 residues. In nucleotides, the CDR3 is TGTGCCAGCAGTTCGACAGGGAATTACAATCAGCCCCAGCATTTT. It is translated as CASSSTGNYNQPQHF.

The chain couples TRBV25-1 to TRBJ1-1, with unresolved D. Germline CDR1 MGHDK, CDR2 SYGVNS. V lost 0 bases and J lost 6, with 8 bases in between. The CDR3 runs to 13 residues. The DNA of the CDR3 is TGTGCCAGCAGTGAATACGGGAGGGCTGAAGCTTTCTTT. Translation gives CASSEYGRAEAFF. The whole variable domain, filled in from reference TRBV25-1 and TRBJ1-1, reads EADIYQTPRYLVIGTGKKITLECSQTMGHDKMYWYQQDPGMELHLIHYSYGVNSTEKGDLSSESTVSRIRTEHFPLTLESARPSHTSQYLCASSEYGRAEAFFGQGTRLTVV.

This rearrangement joins TRBV4-1 to TRBJ1-1; D remains ambiguous. Trimming shortened V by 2 bases and J by 3 bases, and 7 bases separated the two germline ends. CDR1 and CDR2 (germline): MGHRA, YSYEKL. This CDR3 is 13 amino acids long. The CDR3 nucleotides are TGCGCCAGCAGCCAAATGGGATACACTGAAGCTTTCTTT. It codes for CASSQMGYTEAFF.

The chain is built from TRBV30 and TRBJ1-1, with D hard to call. CDR3 size: 12 residues. Between the trimmed V and J ends, which lost 3 bases and 11 bases, there was a span of 16 bases. Germline V gives CDR1 GTSNPN, CDR2 SVGIG (reference sequence). The CDR3 protein is CAWSLGLTRAFF. The CDR3 nucleotides are TGTGCCTGGAGCTTAGGGTTGACCCGGGCTTTCTTT.

The V and J genes are TRBV2 and TRBJ1-1; no reliable D call. CDR1 SNHLY and CDR2 FYNNEI come from the germline V gene. The CDR3 has 13 amino acids. Trimming stripped 2 bases from V and 7 bases from J, with 11 bases between. In DNA, the CDR3 is TGTGCCAGCAGTGAACAGGTGGGCAGTGAAGCTTTCTTT. It specifies CASSEQVGSEAFF.

CDR3 sequence (DNA): TGTGCCAGTAGTATAGCGAGCGGAAGTGATCAGCCCCAGCATTTT. Its protein product is CASSIASGSDQPQHF. The chain carries TRBV19 and TRBJ1-5; no reliable D call. The germline CDR1 and CDR2 sequences are LNHDA and SQIVND (reference sequence). Trimming cost V 1 base and J 5 bases, with 12 bases left between them. The CDR3 is 15 residues long.

This rearrangement joins TRBV30 to TRBJ2-7, with 7 bases matching TRBD2. The germline V gene has CDR1 GTSNPN and CDR2 SVGIG (reference sequence). The V gene end was trimmed by 4 bases and the J gene end by 1 base; junction bases not matched to a gene: 4. The CDR3 is 13 amino acids. The CDR3 region has the DNA TGTGCCTGGACCGGGGAGGGGTCCTACGAGCAGTACTTC. This encodes CAWTGEGSYEQYF.

This chain uses TRBV10-3 with TRBJ2-5, with TRBD2 matching over 9 bases. The CDR3 is made up of 13 amino acids. V gave up 11 bases and J gave up 4 bases; unmatched junction bases: 8. In germline, CDR1 is ENHRY, CDR2 SYGVKD. CDR3 sequence (DNA): TGTGCCGGCGGGGGGGGACTAGCAGAGACCCAGTACTTC. This gives the protein CAGGGGLAETQYF.

The gene calls are TRBV3-1 (or the pseudogene TRBV3-2) and TRBJ2-2; 7 nucleotides line up with TRBD1. CDR1 LGHDT and CDR2 YNNKEL come from the germline V gene (reference sequence). The CDR3 runs to 13 residues. The trim removed 5 bases at V and 6 bases at J, leaving 3 bases unmatched. The CDR3 region is CASSYTGAGELFF. DNA of the CDR3: TGTGCCAGCAGCTACACAGGGGCCGGGGAGCTGTTTTTT.

The chain carries TRBV4-1 and TRBJ1-1, with D perhaps matching TRBD1 (6 bases). The CDR3 has 15 residues. V lost 0 bases, J lost 0 bases, and 8 bases lay in between. Germline values: CDR1 MGHRA, CDR2 YSYEKL. The CDR3 nucleotides are TGCGCCAGCAGCCAAGAGAGGGGGTTGAACACTGAAGCTTTCTTT. Residues: CASSQERGLNTEAFF.

The chain couples TRBV2 to TRBJ2-7, with 9 bases identical to TRBD1. Germline-derived CDR1 and CDR2 are SNHLY and FYNNEI. The CDR3 is 13 amino acids. V dropped 7 bases and J dropped 2; count of bases not matched to a gene: 3. The CDR3 DNA reads TGTGCCAGCATGGGACAGGGACCCTACGAGCAGTACTTC. Translated, it gives CASMGQGPYEQYF.

Only a few counts were recorded for this clone. V is TRBV28 and J is TRBJ1-1; D ambiguous. The ends were cut back, 3 bases at V and 1 base at J, with 6 bases in the middle. The CDR3 spans 13 residues. From germline, CDR1 is MDHEN and CDR2 SYDVKM. CDR3: CASSLTPNTEAFF. The CDR3 bases are TGTGCCAGCAGTTTGACACCGAACACTGAAGCTTTCTTT.

J is TRBJ2-2 and V is TRBV19, with D possibly matching TRBD2 (6 bases). Germline V gene data show CDR1 as LNHDA and CDR2 as SQIVND (reference sequence). CDR3 size: 14 residues. The V end lost 6 bases, the J end lost 5 bases, and 13 bases lay between the germline ends. In DNA form, the CDR3 reads TGTGCCAGTAGGGTAGCGGAACATACCGGGGAGCTGTTTTTT. Its protein is CASRVAEHTGELFF.

V usage is TRBV28 and J usage is TRBJ2-3; no clear D gene. The germline V and J ends were trimmed by 5 bases and 4 bases, with 10 bases remaining between them. The germline gives CDR1 MDHEN, CDR2 SYDVKM. The CDR3 sequence is 13 residues long. CDR3 in DNA: TGTGCCAGCAGTCCAAATCTGCCAGATACGCAGTATTTT. As protein: CASSPNLPDTQYF. Using reference TRBV28 and TRBJ2-3 for the parts outside the CDR3, the full variable domain is DVKVTQSSRYLVKRTGEKVFLECVQDMDHENMFWYRQDPGLGLRLIYFSYDVKMKEKGDIPEGYSVSREKKERFSLILESASTNQTSMYLCASSPNLPDTQYFGPGTRLTVL.

The chain has TRBV12-3 or TRBV12-4 and TRBJ2-7, with D uncertain. CDR3 length: 11 residues. V lost 8 bases, J lost 4 bases, and 9 bases lay in between. This CDR3 is CASGVYYEQYF. Here the CDR3 DNA reads TGTGCCAGCGGTGTGTATTACGAGCAGTACTTC.

This chain joins TRBV19 and TRBJ1-4; 7 positions agree with TRBD1. The CDR3 consists of 14 residues. Trimming took 7 bases from V and 6 from J; bases not matched to a gene: 8. Germline V gene data show CDR1 as LNHDA and CDR2 as SQIVND (reference sequence). CDR3 nucleotides: TGTGCCAGTACAACAGGGGAATGGTATGAAAAACTGTTTTTT. Translation: CASTTGEWYEKLFF.

This chain joins TRBV4-3 and TRBJ1-2; tentatively, D is TRBD1 (5 bases). The CDR3 loop spans 15 amino acids. Trimming removed 4 bases from V and 2 bases from J, with 14 bases in between. Germline CDR1 is LGHNA and CDR2 is YSLEER. The CDR3 DNA is TGCGCCAGCAGCCTCGACAGAACCGCCAACTATGGCTACACCTTC. This codes for CASSLDRTANYGYTF.